The 11 T cell receptor beta chains below were found in one sample sequenced in a study of shared clonotypes between healthy human individuals. The repertoire was sequenced with immunoSEQ multiplex PCR; TCRdb's copy has only in-frame clones and lacks some. The sample lists around 720,000 clones; around 73% were seen once. The sequenced sample consisted of memory CD4+ T cells sorted from blood. As to subset: CD45RA-negative fraction. Receptors were obtained from a woman aged 25 to 45 in good health.

V is TRBV6-1 and J is TRBJ1-5, with D perhaps matching TRBD1 (5 bases). Trimming pared 11 bases from V and 5 bases from J, leaving 13 bases between. This CDR3 comprises 12 residues. Germline lookup yields CDR1 MNHNS and CDR2 SASEGT. The CDR3, as DNA: TGTGCCCTGGGTCCGGGGGATCAGCCCCAGCATTTT. This gives the protein CALGPGDQPQHF.

J is TRBJ2-3 and V is TRBV5-1; D unclear. This CDR3 is 16 amino acids long. Germline V lookup: CDR1 SGHRS, CDR2 YFSETQ. V gave up 4 bases and J gave up 3 bases, with 18 bases separating them. The CDR3 spells CASSVLAPSGTDTQYF. The CDR3 coding sequence is TGCGCCAGCAGCGTCCTTGCTCCGAGTGGGACAGATACGCAGTATTTT. Looking up the rest from reference TRBV5-1 and TRBJ2-3 gives the full variable domain: KAGVTQTPRYLIKTRGQQVTLSCSPISGHRSVSWYQQTPGQGLQFLFEYFSETQRNKGNFPGRFSGRQFSNSRSEMNVSTLELGDSALYLCASSVLAPSGTDTQYFGPGTRLTVL.

CDR3 coding DNA: TGTGCCAGCAGCTTAGTCGGGGGCCCACCCCCCTATGGCTACACCTTC. It encodes CASSLVGGPPPYGYTF. The chain uses TRBV7-2 and TRBJ1-2; tentative D call: TRBD1 (6 bases). This CDR3 is built from 16 residues. CDR1 and CDR2 from the germline V gene are SGHTA and FQGNSA. V was trimmed by 1 base and J by 4 bases, leaving 16 bases between them.

Here the CDR3 DNA reads TGTGCCAGCAGCTCAACGACTAGCGACTCCTACGAGCAGTACTTC. It translates to CASSSTTSDSYEQYF. The chain recombines TRBV11-1 with TRBJ2-7, with TRBD2 matching 8 bases. The CDR3 has 15 residues. The germline V gene has CDR1 SGHAT and CDR2 FQDESV (reference sequence). J was trimmed by 0 bases and V by 4 bases; bases with no gene match: 5.

This clone was picked up a small number of times. The CDR3 DNA sequence: TGTGCCAGCAGAAGATTGGACTATGGCTACACCTTC. This translates into CASRRLDYGYTF. This chain connects TRBV6-1 to TRBJ1-2; no definite D call. CDR3 length: 12 amino acids. V dropped 6 bases and J dropped 3 bases, with 8 bases sitting between them. Germline V gene sequence: CDR1 MNHNS, CDR2 SASEGT.

The rearrangement links TRBV19 to TRBJ1-2; D is uncertain. Trimming removed 2 bases from V and 9 bases from J, with 16 bases in between. Per the germline V gene, CDR1 is LNHDA and CDR2 is SQIVND (reference sequence). This CDR3 comprises 14 residues. The DNA of the CDR3 is TGTGCCAGTAGTATATTTCCGGATTTGGAAAGCTACACCTTC. Its protein product is CASSIFPDLESYTF. The whole variable domain, remainder taken from reference TRBV19 and TRBJ1-2, is DGGITQSPKYLFRKEGQNVTLSCEQNLNHDAMYWYRQDPGQGLRLIYYSQIVNDFQKGDIAEGYSVSREKKESFPLTVTSAQKNPTAFYLCASSIFPDLESYTFGSGTRLTVV.

This clone was observed once. J is TRBJ2-2 and V is TRBV10-2; D is perhaps TRBD1 (5 bases). Per germline, CDR1 WSHSY and CDR2 SAAADI. Trimming removed 6 bases at V and 2 bases at J, with 10 bases between. The CDR3 is made up of 14 amino acids. This CDR3 reads CASRMDINTGELFF. The CDR3 DNA sequence: TGCGCCAGCAGAATGGACATTAACACCGGGGAGCTGTTTTTT.

Turning to this clone: This could be a read error, since a much larger clone is one nucleotide away. The same CDR3 can be traced to other DNA sequences in this sample. The V gene is TRBV5-1, the J gene TRBJ1-3, with D possibly TRBD1 on 5 matching bases. With 4 bases removed from V and 2 bases from J, the gap between germline ends came to 10 bases. The CDR3 has 14 residues. CDR1 SGHRS and CDR2 YFSETQ come from the germline V gene. CDR3 DNA: TGCGCCAGCAGCCCGGGGACGGCTGGAAACACCATATATTTT. This codes for CASSPGTAGNTIYF.

In this sample, this clone turned up many times. The gene calls are TRBV18 and TRBJ2-6; D uncertain. The CDR3 contains 18 residues. CDR1 is KGHSH, CDR2 LQKENI, per germline. V was pared by 2 bases and J by 0 bases, with 14 bases between. CDR3 residues: CASSPSLQTRSGANVLTF. The CDR3 nucleotides are TGTGCCAGCTCACCATCCCTTCAGACCCGCTCTGGGGCCAACGTCCTGACTTTC.

The chain has TRBV7-6 and TRBJ2-7, with D possibly TRBD2 on 5 matching bases. The germline CDR1 and CDR2 sequences are SGHVS and FNYEAQ. There are 16 residues in the CDR3. Trimming stripped 3 bases from V and 2 bases from J, with 17 bases between. The CDR3 here is CASSFRTGMGPYEQYF. CDR3 sequence (DNA): TGTGCCAGCAGCTTCCGGACTGGGATGGGCCCCTACGAGCAGTACTTC. Full variable domain (remainder filled in from reference TRBV7-6 and TRBJ2-7): GAGVSQSPRYKVTKRGQDVALRCDPISGHVSLYWYRQALGQGPEFLTYFNYEAQQDKSGLPNDRFSAERPEGSISTLTIQRTEQRDSAMYRCASSFRTGMGPYEQYFGPGTRLTVT.

The chain joins TRBV5-1 to TRBJ2-5, with D perhaps matching TRBD2 (6 bases). The CDR3 has 16 amino acids. Germline-derived CDR1 and CDR2 are SGHRS and YFSETQ. Trimming removed 0 bases at V and 1 base at J, with 13 bases between. The CDR3 DNA follows: TGCGCCAGCAGCTTGGAGTGGAGGGGAGCCCAAGAGACCCAGTACTTC. Amino acids: CASSLEWRGAQETQYF.